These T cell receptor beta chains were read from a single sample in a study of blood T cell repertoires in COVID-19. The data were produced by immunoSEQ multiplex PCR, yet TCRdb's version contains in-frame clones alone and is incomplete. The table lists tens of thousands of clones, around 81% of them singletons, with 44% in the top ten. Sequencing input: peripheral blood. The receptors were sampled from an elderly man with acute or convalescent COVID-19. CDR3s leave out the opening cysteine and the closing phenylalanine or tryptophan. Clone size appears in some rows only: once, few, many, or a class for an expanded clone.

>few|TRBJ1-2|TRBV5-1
ASSLWTAEGGTNYGYT
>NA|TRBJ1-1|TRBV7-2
ASSLLGHTEAF
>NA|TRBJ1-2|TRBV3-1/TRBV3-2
ASSQNGRAYGYT
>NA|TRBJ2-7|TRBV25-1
ASSTTGTGYEQY
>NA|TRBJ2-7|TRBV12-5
ASGLAGVYEQY
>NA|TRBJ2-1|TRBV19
ASSTGSLSYNEQF
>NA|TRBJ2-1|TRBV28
ASSFGQRVYNEQF
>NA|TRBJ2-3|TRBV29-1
SVGRPLAGATDTQY
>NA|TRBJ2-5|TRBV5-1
ASSIFGGEGEETQY
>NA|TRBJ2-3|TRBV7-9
ASSSLAGGLTDTQY
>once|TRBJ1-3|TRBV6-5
ASRASSGNTIY
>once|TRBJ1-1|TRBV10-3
AISESQGASNTEAF
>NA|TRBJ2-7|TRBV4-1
ASSQVTAGEQY
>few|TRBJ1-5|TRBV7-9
ASSLGGPSNQPQH